The next 28 T cell receptor beta chains were all read from a single sample in a study of T-cell memory formation after mild COVID-19. TCRdb ran MiXCR on the 5' RACE reads and lists one entry per CDR3 protein. This table has 450,000 or so distinct CDR3 sequences, around a quarter appearing once. Sequencing was performed on PBMCs or a T cell subset sorted from them (not recorded which). These receptors were obtained from an adult woman who had mild COVID-19 (a few samples of this study predate the infection). Cell type and time point are not known.

The DNA of the CDR3 is TGCAGTGCTGTTAGCGGGAGGGGTATCGGGGAGCTGTTTTTT. This encodes CSAVSGRGIGELFF. The J gene is TRBJ2-2, the V gene TRBV20-1; 11 positions match TRBD2. After removal of 5 bases from V and 7 bases from J, the junction contained 6 bases not matched to a gene. The germline V gene encodes CDR1 DFQATT and CDR2 SNEGSKA (reference sequence). CDR3 size: 14 residues.

The table lists this clonotype with a few counts. The genes are TRBV12-3 or TRBV12-4 and TRBJ2-3; the D gene is possibly TRBD1 (5 bases). Deletions cut 4 bases from V and 5 bases from J, with 16 bases between. The CDR3 totals 15 residues. CDR3 in amino acids: CASSSKVLRGDTQYF. The CDR3, as DNA: TGTGCCAGCAGTTCGAAAGTATTAAGGGGAGATACGCAGTATTTT.

This clonotype was detected ten times or more. The genes are TRBV6-2 or TRBV6-3 and TRBJ1-6; maybe TRBD1 (5 bases). Per germline, CDR1 MNHEY and CDR2 SVGEGT. The CDR3 loop spans 19 amino acids. Deletions cut 5 bases from V and 3 bases from J, with 23 bases between. The CDR3 bases are TGTGCCAGCAGTGAGAGGGGACTTTGGAGGGCATTCTATAATTCACCCCTCCACTTT. Protein: CASSERGLWRAFYNSPLHF.

This chain links TRBV4-1 with TRBJ2-7; D call uncertain. The V and J ends lost 1 base and 1 base respectively, with 11 bases between them. Germline V gene sequence: CDR1 MGHRA, CDR2 YSYEKL. The CDR3 spans 15 residues. As DNA, the CDR3 is TGCGCCAGCAGCCAAGGGAAAGTACCTTCCTACGAGCAGTACTTC. Residues: CASSQGKVPSYEQYF.

This clonotype has only one observation. The V call is TRBV12-3 or TRBV12-4, the J call TRBJ1-2; D is unclear. Trimming took 5 bases from V and 8 from J, leaving 15 bases between them. The length of the CDR3 is 13 residues. The CDR3 DNA reads as TGTGCCAGCAGTCCACTGAGAGCGTGGGGCTACACCTTC. This translates into CASSPLRAWGYTF.

This chain uses TRBV7-2 with TRBJ2-4, with D perhaps assigned TRBD1 or TRBD2 (5 bases each). This CDR3 is built from 15 residues. Germline V gives CDR1 SGHTA, CDR2 FQGNSA. Trimming pared 7 bases from V and 15 bases from J, leaving 28 bases between. CDR3: CASIPTGPGRGSAYF. In nucleotides, the CDR3 is TGTGCCAGCATCCCAACGGGGCCCGGTCGTGGGTCCGCGTACTTC.

This clonotype came up a few times. This sequence joins TRBV29-1 and TRBJ2-7, with 7 bases that match TRBD2. The CDR3 length is 13 residues. The V and J ends lost 5 bases and 3 bases, in that order; junction bases with no gene match: 7. Germline CDR1 and CDR2: SQVTM and ANQGSEA. As DNA, the CDR3 is TGCAGCGTTCTCGGGCGGGAGAACTACGAGCAGTACTTC. Translating gives CSVLGRENYEQYF.

The chain combines TRBV12-3 or TRBV12-4 with TRBJ2-7; 7 bases map to TRBD1. The CDR3 extends over 16 amino acids. The V segment lost 5 bases and the J segment 1 base; nucleotides outside the gene matches: 11. Written as DNA, the CDR3 is TGTGCCAGCAGTCCGGGGCGGTCAGGGGGTTCCTACGAGCAGTACTTC. This encodes CASSPGRSGGSYEQYF.

V and J are TRBV5-4 and TRBJ2-3; D unclear. The CDR3 totals 16 residues. Deletions cut 0 bases from V and 0 bases from J, with 11 bases between. Per germline, CDR1 SGHNT and CDR2 YYREEE (reference sequence). CDR3 bases: TGTGCCAGCAGCTTGGCGGGCAGGTCTAGCACAGATACGCAGTATTTT. This translates into CASSLAGRSSTDTQYF.

This clonotype was picked up a small number of times. CDR3 residues: CAISESQGTDTQYF. CDR3 DNA sequence: TGTGCCATCAGTGAGTCGCAGGGCACAGATACGCAGTATTTT. The chain uses TRBV10-3 and TRBJ2-3; D is ambiguous. The CDR3 totals 14 residues. Germline V lookup: CDR1 ENHRY, CDR2 SYGVKD. The V gene lost 0 bases and the J gene lost 1 base, with 5 bases spanning the gap.

The V and J genes are TRBV12-3 or TRBV12-4 and TRBJ2-2; D unclear. The CDR3 extends over 12 amino acids. The ends were cut back, 10 bases at V and 1 base at J, with 7 bases in the middle. In DNA form, the CDR3 reads TGTGCCATACCAGAGAACACCGGGGAGCTGTTTTTT. The encoded protein is CAIPENTGELFF.

This clonotype was picked up one time. The chain joins TRBV4-1 to TRBJ1-2, with 8 bases identical to TRBD1. V was clipped by 3 bases and J by 14 bases; unmatched bases: 8. Germline lookup yields CDR1 MGHRA and CDR2 YSYEKL. This CDR3 region has 12 residues. CDR3 in DNA: TGCGCCAGCAGCCAGGAGGACAGGGAGTTTACCTTC. Its translation is CASSQEDREFTF.

The chain carries TRBV12-3 or TRBV12-4 and TRBJ1-2; 7 bases agree with TRBD1. The V and J ends lost 5 bases and 5 bases, in that order; junction bases with no gene match: 8. This CDR3 spans 14 amino acids. Here the CDR3 reads CASSQTGFGYGYTF. In DNA form, the CDR3 reads TGTGCCAGCAGTCAGACAGGGTTCGGGTATGGCTACACCTTC.

The rearrangement joins TRBV3-1 to TRBJ2-3, with 10 positions matching TRBD2. This CDR3 is built from 15 residues. V trimming: 4 bases; J trimming: 7 bases; junction bases outside the gene matches: 8. From germline, CDR1 is LGHDT and CDR2 YNNKEL (reference sequence). CDR3 nucleotide sequence: TGTGCCAGCAGCCTCTTAGCGGGAGGAGCGAATACGCAGTATTTT. It encodes CASSLLAGGANTQYF.

V and J are TRBV12-3 or TRBV12-4 and TRBJ2-2; TRBD2 might be the D (6 bases). The V end lost 5 bases, the J end lost 4 bases, and 11 bases lay between the germline ends. The CDR3 spans 14 residues. In DNA, the CDR3 is TGTGCCAGCAGTACGGGACTGATCACCGGGGAGCTGTTTTTT. Amino acid sequence: CASSTGLITGELFF.

A few counts support this clonotype. The chain recombines TRBV4-2 with TRBJ2-5; 10 positions match TRBD1. This CDR3 spans 14 amino acids. The trim removed 4 bases at V and 5 bases at J, leaving 4 bases unmatched. Germline CDR1 reads LGHNA; CDR2 reads YNFKEQ. The CDR3 region has the DNA TGTGCCAGCAGCCCCAGACAGGGGGCCGAGACCCAGTACTTC. It translates to CASSPRQGAETQYF.

This chain links TRBV12-3 or TRBV12-4 with TRBJ2-1, with 7 bases that match TRBD2. V lost 5 bases and J lost 6; bases outside the gene matches: 13. There are 16 residues in the CDR3. CDR3 sequence (DNA): TGTGCCAGCAGTGTCTCTGGCGGGAGCCCTCGCAATGAGCAGTTCTTC. This gives the protein CASSVSGGSPRNEQFF.

This rearrangement joins TRBV20-1 to TRBJ2-1; the match to TRBD2 covers 13 bases. CDR1 is DFQATT, CDR2 SNEGSKA, per germline (reference sequence). The CDR3 length is 16 residues. V dropped 6 bases and J dropped 0; count of bases not matched to a gene: 5. The CDR3 DNA sequence: TGCAGTGCGGACGGACTAGCGGGAGACTCCTACAATGAGCAGTTCTTC. This translates into CSADGLAGDSYNEQFF.

This clonotype showed up many times. The V and J genes are TRBV3-1 and TRBJ2-1; D unclear. The CDR3 totals 14 residues. Germline assignment: CDR1 LGHDT and CDR2 YNNKEL (reference sequence). Trimming shortened V by 1 base and J by 7 bases, and 11 bases separated the two germline ends. The CDR3 nucleotides read TGTGCCAGCAGCCAAGGGGTGGCGACTAATGAGCAGTTCTTC. It yields the protein CASSQGVATNEQFF.

CDR3 protein: CASSVSRTGGGETQYF. Written as DNA, the CDR3 is TGTGCCAGCAGTGTATCAAGGACAGGGGGCGGCGAGACCCAGTACTTC. The chain is built from TRBV2 and TRBJ2-5; 11 bases are shared with TRBD1. The junction had 9 bases not matched to a gene; V was cut back by 4 bases and J by 5 bases. The CDR3 runs 16 residues. Germline V CDR1 and CDR2: SNHLY, FYNNEI.

The chain couples TRBV19 to TRBJ2-5, with D possibly TRBD2 on 6 matching bases. Trimming cost V 6 bases and J 2 bases, with 10 bases left between them. Germline V CDR1 and CDR2: LNHDA, SQIVND (reference sequence). The CDR3 sequence is 13 residues long. The CDR3 DNA is TGTGCCAGTAGGCACAGCGGGCAAGAGACCCAGTACTTC. Amino acid sequence: CASRHSGQETQYF.

The chain joins TRBV7-9 to TRBJ2-2, with D unresolved. This CDR3 comprises 12 residues. From germline, CDR1 is SEHNR and CDR2 FQNEAQ (reference sequence). V was clipped by 7 bases and J by 1 base, with 4 bases between them. Here the CDR3 reads CASKLNTGELFF. The CDR3 DNA sequence: TGTGCCAGCAAGTTGAACACCGGGGAGCTGTTTTTT.

This chain uses TRBV6-5 with TRBJ2-1; 12 bases are a match to TRBD2. The V gene's germline CDR1 is MNHEY and CDR2 SVGAGI. Trimming at V came to 5 bases and at J to 9 bases, leaving 8 bases not matched to a gene. The CDR3 extends over 15 amino acids. The CDR3 DNA reads TGTGCCAGCAGTGGAACTAGCGGGAGGAGGGGTGAGCAGTTCTTC. Translating it yields CASSGTSGRRGEQFF.

The table lists this clonotype with a few counts. The chain recombines TRBV9 with TRBJ2-7; 8 nucleotides align to TRBD1. Looked up from germline, CDR1 is SGDLS and CDR2 is YYNGEE. The CDR3 has 14 amino acids. With V trimmed by 4 bases and J by 3 bases, 6 bases remained unmatched. Here the CDR3 DNA reads TGTGCCAGCAGCTACCGGGACAGGTACTACGAGCAGTACTTC. Translation: CASSYRDRYYEQYF.

This clonotype was counted a few times. V gene TRBV28 combines with J gene TRBJ2-7, with D possibly TRBD1 on 8 matching bases. Germline V CDR1 and CDR2: MDHEN, SYDVKM. The CDR3 totals 15 residues. V shed 5 bases and J shed 2 bases, with 16 bases lying between them. The CDR3 DNA follows: TGTGCCAGCAGTCCGGACAGGGACTATGCCTACGAGCAGTACTTC. Translation gives CASSPDRDYAYEQYF.

The V and J genes are TRBV6-2 or TRBV6-3 and TRBJ1-2; TRBD1 is a possible D gene (6 bases). Germline CDR1 MNHEY, CDR2 SVGEGT. The V end lost 6 bases, the J end lost 6 bases, and 23 bases lay between the germline ends. The CDR3 is made up of 16 amino acids. The DNA for the CDR3 is TGTGCCAGCAGCAAACAACAGGGCGGGCGGATCGATGGCTACACCTTC. This translates into CASSKQQGGRIDGYTF.

The chain combines TRBV5-4 with TRBJ2-1; 7 bases are a match to TRBD2. CDR1 SGHNT and CDR2 YYREEE come from the germline V gene (reference sequence). V shed 0 bases and J 8 bases; nucleotides not matched to a gene: 11. This CDR3 region has 16 residues. The CDR3 region is CASSLGQRGERDEQFF. The CDR3 nucleotides are TGTGCCAGCAGCTTGGGCCAGCGGGGAGAAAGGGATGAGCAGTTCTTC.

The chain recombines TRBV20-1 with TRBJ1-1, with 7 bases fitting TRBD1. The V gene end was trimmed by 0 bases and the J gene end by 8 bases; junction bases not matched to a gene: 12. The germline V gene has CDR1 DFQATT and CDR2 SNEGSKA (reference sequence). The CDR3 spans 15 residues. The CDR3 sequence is CSARDTSSPTGEAFF. The CDR3 DNA follows: TGCAGTGCTAGAGACACATCCAGTCCGACAGGGGAAGCTTTCTTT.